The next 27 T cell receptor beta chains were all read from a single sample in a study of early T cells in non-severe SARS-CoV-2 infection. TCRdb analysed the 5' RACE reads with MiXCR anew, one entry per CDR3 protein. Of about 68,000 distinct CDR3 sequences listed, about a tenth are singletons. Sequenced input: whole blood. These receptors were taken from an adult who was a healthcare worker with PCR-confirmed SARS-CoV-2 infection or an uninfected control (not recorded which).

This clonotype was detected only a few times. The chain uses TRBV18 and TRBJ1-5; the D is unclear. Per germline, CDR1 KGHSH and CDR2 LQKENI. The V end lost 3 bases, the J end lost 5 bases, and 5 bases lay between the germline ends. CDR3 length: 12 residues. In DNA form, the CDR3 reads TGTGCCAGCTCACCCCCCGATCAGCCCCAGCATTTT. It specifies CASSPPDQPQHF. Drawing the rest from reference TRBV18 and TRBJ1-5, the complete variable domain is NAGVMQNPRHLVRRRGQEARLRCSPMKGHSHVYWYRQLPEEGLKFMVYLQKENIIDESGMPKERFSAEFPKEGPSILRIQQVVRGDSAAYFCASSPPDQPQHFGDGTRLSIL.

As DNA, the CDR3 is TGCGCCAGCAGCCAAGCCGTAACGCGCAATGAGCAGTTCTTC. Protein: CASSQAVTRNEQFF. V usage is TRBV4-3 and J usage is TRBJ2-1; D is unresolved. The V end was cut by 1 base, the J end by 6 bases, with 10 bases between. There are 14 residues in the CDR3. The germline gives CDR1 LGHNA, CDR2 YSLEER.

There are a few counts of this clonotype. The chain uses TRBV29-1 and TRBJ1-1, with 7 bases identical to TRBD1. Germline V gene sequence: CDR1 SQVTM, CDR2 ANQGSEA. Trimming at V came to 4 bases and at J to 1 base, leaving 3 bases not matched to a gene. There are 13 residues in the CDR3. This chain's CDR3 is CSVGGQRNTEAFF. In nucleotides, the CDR3 is TGCAGCGTTGGGGGACAGAGGAACACTGAAGCTTTCTTT.

This clonotype was seen a few times. This chain links TRBV25-1 with TRBJ2-1; D might be TRBD2 (5 bases). Germline CDR1 MGHDK, CDR2 SYGVNS. V was trimmed by 3 bases and J by 9 bases, leaving 15 bases between them. CDR3 length: 14 amino acids. CDR3 protein: CASSDRNRGGEQFF. CDR3 DNA sequence: TGTGCCAGCAGTGACCGAAATAGAGGAGGTGAGCAGTTCTTC.

A few counts support this clonotype. The chain is built from TRBV6-1 and TRBJ1-6; D uncertain. Germline V CDR1 and CDR2: MNHNS, SASEGT. V was trimmed by 1 base and J by 8 bases, leaving 15 bases between them. The length of the CDR3 is 16 residues. This CDR3 is CASSEEWTHPDSPLHF. In DNA form, the CDR3 reads TGTGCCAGCAGTGAAGAATGGACGCACCCGGATTCACCCCTCCACTTT.

This clonotype was picked up a small number of times. V is TRBV20-1 and J is TRBJ2-2; 8 bases are shared with TRBD2. Germline V gene lookup returns CDR1 DFQATT and CDR2 SNEGSKA (reference sequence). This CDR3 contains 14 residues. The V segment lost 1 base and the J segment 6 bases; nucleotides outside the gene matches: 4. The CDR3 region is CSARVGTSPGELFF. The CDR3 DNA reads TGCAGTGCTAGAGTCGGGACTAGTCCCGGGGAGCTGTTTTTT.

This chain joins TRBV19 and TRBJ2-1; D may be TRBD1 or TRBD2 (6 bases each). The germline V and J ends were trimmed by 3 bases and 4 bases, with 16 bases remaining between them. Per germline, CDR1 LNHDA and CDR2 SQIVND (reference sequence). CDR3 size: 16 residues. CDR3 sequence (DNA): TGTGCCAGTAGTATGATGGGGGGCGCGGGATACAATGAGCAGTTCTTC. As protein: CASSMMGGAGYNEQFF.

The chain carries TRBV6-5 and TRBJ2-1; the match to TRBD2 covers 8 bases. V shed 4 bases and J 3 bases; nucleotides not matched to a gene: 8. The germline CDR1 and CDR2 sequences are MNHEY and SVGAGI. The CDR3 spans 16 residues. The CDR3 sequence is CASSWDLAGHYNEQFF. As DNA, the CDR3 is TGTGCCAGCAGTTGGGACCTAGCGGGTCACTACAATGAGCAGTTCTTC.

This clonotype was recorded many times. The chain links TRBV25-1 to TRBJ1-6; TRBD1 is a possible D gene (5 bases). This CDR3 is built from 16 residues. The germline gives CDR1 MGHDK, CDR2 SYGVNS. V was pared by 4 bases and J by 6 bases, with 16 bases between. The CDR3 sequence: CASSVSQGGANSPLHF. Written as DNA, the CDR3 is TGTGCCAGCAGTGTTTCCCAGGGTGGAGCTAATTCACCCCTCCACTTT.

This clonotype was detected a few times. The chain is built from TRBV20-1 and TRBJ1-6; 8 bases map to TRBD1. CDR1 is DFQATT, CDR2 SNEGSKA, per germline (reference sequence). The ends lost 6 bases at V and 4 bases at J; junction bases unmatched: 8. This CDR3 contains 15 residues. CDR3 loop: CSAKPGGNYNSPLHF. In DNA, the CDR3 is TGCAGTGCCAAACCAGGGGGCAATTATAATTCACCCCTCCACTTT.

This chain connects TRBV5-1 to TRBJ2-1, with D unresolved. The CDR3 covers 15 residues. Per germline, CDR1 SGHRS and CDR2 YFSETQ. Trimming took 0 bases from V and 1 from J, leaving 8 bases between them. CDR3 amino acids: CASSLDANSYNEQFF. The CDR3 DNA sequence: TGCGCCAGCAGCTTGGATGCTAATTCCTACAATGAGCAGTTCTTC.

This clonotype was counted at least ten times. J is TRBJ2-1 and V is TRBV4-2; the match to TRBD2 covers 9 bases. This CDR3 has 16 amino acids. V lost 1 base, J lost 2 bases, and 3 bases stayed unmatched. Germline CDR1 is LGHNA and CDR2 is YNFKEQ. The CDR3 coding sequence is TGTGCCAGCAGCCAAGTAGCGGGAGTCACCTACAATGAGCAGTTCTTC. It translates to CASSQVAGVTYNEQFF.

This clonotype was seen many times. The rearrangement joins TRBV20-1 to TRBJ1-1, with D maybe TRBD1 (6 bases). Trimming cost V 5 bases and J 0 bases, with 10 bases left between them. Per germline, CDR1 DFQATT and CDR2 SNEGSKA (reference sequence). The CDR3 extends over 13 amino acids. The DNA for the CDR3 is TGCAGTGCTCAAAAGGGGGTGAACACTGAAGCTTTCTTT. This encodes CSAQKGVNTEAFF.

This clonotype was picked up many times. V and J are TRBV11-2 and TRBJ1-6; tentatively, D is TRBD1 (6 bases). The germline gives CDR1 SGHAT, CDR2 FQNNGV. V lost 4 bases and J lost 6, with 10 bases in between. CDR3 length: 14 amino acids. CDR3 DNA sequence: TGTGCCAGCAGCTCTACAGGGATTAATTCACCCCTCCACTTT. It encodes CASSSTGINSPLHF.

About this clonotype itself: One junction end does not reproduce the germline sequence, and a read error may be involved. The rearrangement uses TRBV27 and TRBJ2-7; D is undetermined. Per the germline V gene, CDR1 is MNHEY and CDR2 is SMNVEV (reference sequence). The CDR3 length is 12 residues. The DNA of the CDR3 is TGTGCCAGCAGCTCGGGTGGCCTCGAGCTGTACTTC. Translated, it gives CASSSGGLELYF.

This clonotype was seen ten or more times. CDR3 region: CASSARDQGDEQYF. Here the CDR3 DNA reads TGTGCCAGCAGCGCCCGTGACCAGGGAGACGAGCAGTACTTC. The chain couples TRBV9 to TRBJ2-7, with D tentatively TRBD1 or TRBD2 (5 bases each). Germline lookup yields CDR1 SGDLS and CDR2 YYNGEE. The CDR3 spans 14 residues. V lost 3 bases and J 5 bases, leaving 15 bases between the germline ends.

This clonotype has at least ten counts. The gene calls are TRBV6-2 or TRBV6-3 and TRBJ2-2; possibly TRBD2 for D (6 bases). The V gene lost 9 bases and the J gene lost 3 bases, with 14 bases spanning the gap. This CDR3 spans 14 amino acids. Germline lookup yields CDR1 MNHEY and CDR2 SVGEGT. CDR3 DNA sequence: TGTGCCAGTGCGGGGAGATCGGACACCGGGGAGCTGTTTTTT. It codes for CASAGRSDTGELFF.

The table lists this clonotype with many counts. V gene TRBV6-5 combines with J gene TRBJ2-5; 9 positions match TRBD2. V shed 9 bases, J shed 3 bases, and the junction held 11 bases outside the gene matches. The CDR3 is 15 residues long. In germline, CDR1 is MNHEY, CDR2 SVGAGI. The CDR3 sequence: CASNAGGRAEETQYF. CDR3 DNA: TGTGCCAGTAACGCGGGCGGGAGGGCCGAAGAGACCCAGTACTTC.

This chain's CDR3 is CSARDPRGVAGGEQFF. The CDR3 nucleotides read TGCAGTGCTAGAGACCCTCGCGGGGTAGCGGGCGGTGAGCAGTTCTTC. The chain uses TRBV20-1 and TRBJ2-1; 7 bases line up with TRBD2. The CDR3 runs 16 residues. With 0 bases clipped from V and 9 bases from J, the junction kept 14 bases outside the gene matches. The germline V gene has CDR1 DFQATT and CDR2 SNEGSKA (reference sequence).

This clonotype was counted only a few times. J is TRBJ2-6 and V is TRBV28, with a weak D call TRBD2 (5 bases). The length of the CDR3 is 16 residues. In germline, CDR1 is MDHEN, CDR2 SYDVKM. Trimming took off 6 bases at V and 0 bases at J, with 12 bases between the two ends. CDR3 nucleotides: TGTGCCAGCAGAACGCCGGGAAGCTCTGGGGCCAACGTCCTGACTTTC. It specifies CASRTPGSSGANVLTF.

This chain connects TRBV7-8 to TRBJ2-1; D unresolved. From germline, CDR1 is SGHVS and CDR2 FQNEAQ. V was clipped by 3 bases and J by 7 bases, with 7 bases between them. The CDR3 totals 12 residues. The CDR3 loop reads CASSLAVNEQFF. In DNA, the CDR3 is TGTGCCAGCAGCTTGGCAGTTAATGAGCAGTTCTTC.

This clonotype occurred many times. This chain links TRBV29-1 with TRBJ2-7; D is unclear. Trimming cost V 0 bases and J 5 bases, with 5 bases left between them. Germline loops: CDR1 SQVTM, CDR2 ANQGSEA. The CDR3 consists of 11 residues. DNA for the CDR3: TGCAGCGTTGAAGATACTGACGAGCAGTACTTC. This sequence encodes CSVEDTDEQYF.

The chain is built from TRBV28 and TRBJ1-5; D gene ambiguous. Germline loops: CDR1 MDHEN, CDR2 SYDVKM. The ends were cut back, 7 bases at V and 7 bases at J, with 5 bases in the middle. The CDR3 is made up of 10 amino acids. The CDR3 protein is CASNTQPQHF. The CDR3 DNA reads as TGTGCCAGCAACACCCAGCCCCAGCATTTT.

V and J are TRBV9 and TRBJ2-4; D is perhaps TRBD1 (6 bases). V lost 0 bases and J 7 bases, leaving 8 bases between the germline ends. The CDR3 is made up of 13 amino acids. Per germline, CDR1 SGDLS and CDR2 YYNGEE. CDR3 in DNA: TGTGCCAGCAGCGTAGCTGACAGGAACATTCAGTACTTC. This gives the protein CASSVADRNIQYF.

This clonotype occurred many times. The V gene is TRBV5-6, the J gene TRBJ2-1; TRBD2 aligns across 14 bases. Germline V CDR1 and CDR2: SGHDT, YYEEEE. V gave up 6 bases and J gave up 4 bases; unmatched junction bases: 15. This CDR3 region has 19 residues. This chain's CDR3 is CASKNRDRGLAGVYNEQFF. The CDR3 region has the DNA TGTGCCAGCAAAAACCGGGACAGGGGACTAGCGGGAGTTTACAATGAGCAGTTCTTC. Together with reference TRBV5-6 and TRBJ2-1, the CDR3 gives the full variable domain: DAGVTQSPTHLIKTRGQQVTLRCSPKSGHDTVSWYQQALGQGPQFIFQYYEEEERQRGNFPDRFSGHQFPNYSSELNVNALLLGDSALYLCASKNRDRGLAGVYNEQFFGPGTRLTVL.

The chain couples TRBV3-1 to TRBJ2-7, with TRBD1 matching 12 bases. Germline V gives CDR1 LGHDT, CDR2 YNNKEL (reference sequence). This CDR3 has 16 residues. With V trimmed by 1 base and J by 3 bases, 4 bases remained unmatched. The CDR3 nucleotides read TGTGCCAGCAGCCAAGGGGACAGGGGGCTCGTCTACGAGCAGTACTTC. Translating gives CASSQGDRGLVYEQYF.

Only a few counts were recorded for this clonotype. The V call is TRBV6-5, the J call TRBJ1-5; 11 bases are a match to TRBD1. The CDR3 spans 16 residues. V lost 6 bases and J lost 4; bases outside the gene matches: 8. Germline-derived CDR1 and CDR2 are MNHEY and SVGAGI. CDR3 loop: CASRDLGQGVNQPQHF. The CDR3 nucleotides are TGTGCCAGCAGGGACCTGGGACAGGGGGTGAATCAGCCCCAGCATTTT.